This TCR beta chain was identified during a study of blood T cell repertoires in COVID-19. About the research overall: In each case, the material was cDNA or gDNA derived from T cells, B-cell-depleted T cells, or PBMCs.

CDR1 is SGHRS, CDR2 YFSETQ, per germline. CDR3 length equals 16 residues. Trimming stripped 0 bases from V and 0 bases from J, with 13 bases between. Source study methods: Researchers report that nucleated cell counts were estimated from reference gene primer amplification. Some clones are missing from TCRdb's copy, which holds only in-frame ones; the method was immunoSEQ multiplex PCR. The V and J calls and clone size are taken from that table; D and trimming were inferred from the DNA. The sample lists 100,000 to 150,000 clones; almost 90% were seen once. The clonotype comes from a woman aged 55-69 years with COVID-19, enrolled during active disease. The chain uses TRBV5-1 and TRBJ2-7; TRBD1 is a possible D gene (6 bases). Sequencing was carried out using peripheral blood. This CDR3 reads CASSLGPGQSSYEQYF. The CDR3 bases are TGCGCCAGCAGCTTGGGCCCTGGACAGAGCTCCTACGAGCAGTACTTC. The full variable domain, with the rest looked up from reference TRBV5-1 and TRBJ2-7, is KAGVTQTPRYLIKTRGQQVTLSCSPISGHRSVSWYQQTPGQGLQFLFEYFSETQRNKGNFPGRFSGRQFSNSRSEMNVSTLELGDSALYLCASSLGPGQSSYEQYFGPGTRLTVT.